This T cell receptor (beta chain) was sequenced during a study of blood T cell repertoires in COVID-19. Turning to the study itself: There were acute and convalescent COVID-19 samples, and they came from the United States, Italy and Spain. The analysed material was cDNA or gDNA that came from T cells, B-cell-depleted T cells, or PBMCs.

The CDR3 sequence is 13 residues long. Looked up from germline, CDR1 is MGHDK and CDR2 is SYGVNS. V lost 6 bases and J lost 0, with 9 bases in between. Original handling: Reference gene primers were amplified, and this amplification served to estimate nucleated cell counts. The assay was immunoSEQ multiplex PCR, and TCRdb's table has in-frame clones only and misses some. The V and J calls and clone size were taken over from that table, and D and trimming were inferred from the DNA. The profile shows a few hundred thousand clones, around 83% of them singletons. The chain is built from TRBV25-1 and TRBJ2-7; possibly TRBD1 for D (6 bases). The clonotype comes from a woman aged 45 to 65 with acute or convalescent COVID-19. Sequenced sample: peripheral blood. CDR3 DNA sequence: TGTGCCAGCAGCCGGGACACCTCCTACGAGCAGTACTTC. Amino acids: CASSRDTSYEQYF.